The clone carrying this T cell receptor (beta chain) was recorded a few times. Repertoires were generated with immunoSEQ multiplex PCR, while TCRdb's copy carries only in-frame clones and drops some. The sample lists 150,000 to 200,000 clones, about 93% occurring once. This sample stems from a study of blood T cell repertoires in COVID-19. Background on the study: T cells, B-cell-depleted T cells, or PBMCs supplied cDNA or gDNA.

Trimming pared 5 bases from V and 8 bases from J, leaving 19 bases between. The CDR3 is made up of 15 amino acids. CDR1 is MNHEY, CDR2 SVGAGI, per germline. This TCR was sampled from a man aged 50 or older with acute or convalescent COVID-19. The chain joins TRBV6-5 to TRBJ2-1; weak D call: TRBD1 (6 bases). Sequencing input: peripheral blood. The CDR3 loop is CASSQGFGIGDEQFF. The DNA for the CDR3 is TGTGCCAGCAGTCAGGGGTTCGGTATAGGCGATGAGCAGTTCTTC.